Below, 13 T cell receptor beta chains from the same sample are listed, as sequenced in a study of shared clonotypes between healthy human individuals. The assay was immunoSEQ multiplex PCR, and TCRdb's table has in-frame clones only and misses some. This sample has about 690,000 clones, with less than 95% found just once. The sequenced material came from memory CD8+ T cells from PBMCs. Sample subset: CD45RO+ cells pooled with CCR7-negative TemRA cells. All receptors derive from a young man in good health. Some clones in this sample may be carry-over from other donors' samples.

This clone has just one count. The chain uses TRBV12-5 and TRBJ1-2; possibly TRBD1 for D (5 bases). CDR3 length: 14 amino acids. Germline lookup yields CDR1 LGHNT and CDR2 FRNRAP. With 6 bases removed from V and 4 bases from J, the gap between germline ends came to 15 bases. CDR3 DNA: TGTGCTAGTGGCATCGGGCGCGGGGGCTATGGCTACACCTTC. Translated, it gives CASGIGRGGYGYTF.

The V call is TRBV15, the J call TRBJ1-1; D gene unclear. The CDR3 consists of 13 residues. V gave up 6 bases and J gave up 3 bases, with 11 bases separating them. Germline V gene data show CDR1 as LNHNV and CDR2 as YYDKDF (reference sequence). CDR3 sequence: CATRVSGDTEAFF. For the CDR3, the DNA is TGTGCCACCAGGGTGTCTGGAGACACTGAAGCTTTCTTT.

The chain couples TRBV7-3 to TRBJ2-1, with 11 bases that match TRBD2. Looked up from germline, CDR1 is SGHTA and CDR2 is FQGTGA. CDR3 length: 15 amino acids. The V segment lost 5 bases and the J segment 6 bases; nucleotides outside the gene matches: 6. The CDR3, as DNA: TGTGCCAGCAGCCCGACTAGCGGGACCACCAATGAGCAGTTCTTC. As protein: CASSPTSGTTNEQFF.

The chain links TRBV10-2 to TRBJ1-1, with D possibly matching TRBD1 (5 bases). This CDR3 has 12 amino acids. V dropped 8 bases and J dropped 7 bases, with 14 bases sitting between them. Germline-derived CDR1 and CDR2 are WSHSY and SAAADI. The CDR3 nucleotides are TGCGCCAGCGCAAAGGGGAACCTTGAAGCTTTCTTT. It encodes CASAKGNLEAFF.

The V and J genes are TRBV7-9 and TRBJ1-5; D not resolved. CDR1 SEHNR and CDR2 FQNEAQ come from the germline V gene (reference sequence). Between the trimmed V and J ends, which lost 2 bases and 3 bases, there was a span of 11 bases. This CDR3 has 15 amino acids. The CDR3 protein is CASSLTGPNNQPQHF. Written as DNA, the CDR3 is TGTGCCAGCAGCTTAACCGGGCCCAACAATCAGCCCCAGCATTTT.

The gene calls are TRBV29-1 and TRBJ1-1; the D gene is possibly TRBD1 (5 bases). The germline gives CDR1 SQVTM, CDR2 ANQGSEA. This CDR3 spans 14 amino acids. Trimming left V 3 bases short and J 2 bases short, with 13 bases between. The CDR3 region is CSVDAAGHNTEAFF. The CDR3 region has the DNA TGCAGCGTTGATGCGGCAGGGCATAACACTGAAGCTTTCTTT.

The J gene is TRBJ2-2, the V gene TRBV5-1, with a tentative D call TRBD1 (5 bases). V was pared by 4 bases and J by 5 bases, with 21 bases between. The germline gives CDR1 SGHRS, CDR2 YFSETQ. The CDR3 spans 17 residues. CDR3 amino acids: CASSQFNVGALTGELFF. Here the CDR3 DNA reads TGCGCCAGCAGCCAATTCAACGTTGGGGCCCTAACCGGGGAGCTGTTTTTT.

The chain employs TRBV6-5 and TRBJ2-3, with 10 bases matching TRBD2. The CDR3 contains 14 residues. V lost 5 bases, J lost 4 bases, and 3 bases stayed unmatched. Germline V gene data show CDR1 as MNHEY and CDR2 as SVGAGI. DNA for the CDR3: TGTGCCAGCAGTAGCGGGAGGGCCTCAGATACGCAGTATTTT. Amino acid sequence: CASSSGRASDTQYF.

This clone was observed a handful of times. The chain links TRBV30 to TRBJ2-5; no reliable D call. With the DNA end fitting TRBJ2-7 better, the J assignment may be wrong. In germline, CDR1 is GTSNPN, CDR2 SVGIG (reference sequence). The CDR3 runs to 11 residues. The CDR3 loop reads CAWKSTYEQYF. CDR3 nucleotides: TGTGCCTGGAAAAGCACCTACGAGCAGTACTTC.

V gene TRBV9 combines with J gene TRBJ2-7; D might be TRBD1 or TRBD2, each matching 5 bases. This CDR3 has 14 amino acids. The germline V gene encodes CDR1 SGDLS and CDR2 YYNGEE. V dropped 0 bases and J dropped 5 bases, with 12 bases sitting between them. The chain's CDR3 is CASSVGLPRDEQYF. The DNA for the CDR3 is TGTGCCAGCAGCGTAGGACTACCCAGGGACGAGCAGTACTTC. Together with reference TRBV9 and TRBJ2-7, the CDR3 gives the full variable domain: DSGVTQTPKHLITATGQRVTLRCSPRSGDLSVYWYQQSLDQGLQFLIQYYNGEERAKGNILERFSAQQFPDLHSELNLSSLELGDSALYFCASSVGLPRDEQYFGPGTRLTVT.

The chain is built from TRBV5-5 and TRBJ2-7, with a weak D call TRBD1 (5 bases). In germline, CDR1 is SGHKS, CDR2 YYEKEE (reference sequence). The CDR3 consists of 13 residues. The V end was cut by 0 bases, the J end by 4 bases, with 8 bases between. Here the CDR3 reads CASSLEGKYEQYF. The CDR3 coding sequence is TGTGCCAGCAGCTTGGAGGGGAAGTACGAGCAGTACTTC. The full variable domain, rest sourced from reference TRBV5-5 and TRBJ2-7, is DAGVTQSPTHLIKTRGQQVTLRCSPISGHKSVSWYQQVLGQGPQFIFQYYEKEERGRGNFPDRFSARQFPNYSSELNVNALLLGDSALYLCASSLEGKYEQYFGPGTRLTVT.

In its sample, this clone was seen once. This sequence joins TRBV6-5 and TRBJ2-1; 8 bases line up with TRBD1. The V gene's germline CDR1 is MNHEY and CDR2 SVGAGI. There are 13 residues in the CDR3. The trim removed 5 bases at V and 7 bases at J, leaving 4 bases unmatched. The DNA for the CDR3 is TGTGCCAGCAGTGCCTACAGGGGGAATGAGCAGTTCTTC. It translates to CASSAYRGNEQFF.

There are a few counts of this clone. The V call is TRBV4-1, the J call TRBJ1-5, with no clear D. Germline V CDR1 and CDR2: MGHRA, YSYEKL. V was pared by 4 bases and J by 3 bases, with 10 bases between. The CDR3 loop spans 14 amino acids. CDR3 sequence: CASSPGSYNQPQHF. The CDR3 DNA follows: TGCGCCAGCAGCCCAGGATCCTACAATCAGCCCCAGCATTTT.